This T cell receptor beta chain emerged from a study of T cell repertoires in cytomegalovirus infection. In the study overall: Carrying CMV and the relevant HLA type showed in public TCR beta signatures. Study-level results: People with CMV and the relevant HLA were identified by cumulative public TCR beta family frequency. HLA-C-restricted TCR beta clonotypes specific for CMV led the ex vivo response.

TCRdb re-analysed the reads in MiXCR, keeping a single row per CDR3 protein. The sample contains 200,000 to 250,000 distinct CDR3 sequences, roughly 20% of which appear only once. The CDR3 covers 13 residues. The V end was cut by 5 bases, the J end by 1 base, with 8 bases between. CDR1 is MNHEY, CDR2 SMNVEV, per germline (reference sequence). This clonotype was picked up a small number of times. Its antigen is currently unknown. The J gene is TRBJ1-1, the V gene TRBV27, with unresolved D. This TCR was sampled from a human donor in good health (CMV status not recorded). Some clones in this sample may be carry-over from other donors' samples. The sequenced sample was CD8+ T cells from PBMCs. Here the CDR3 DNA reads TGTGCCAGCAGTATCACCTGGAACACTGAAGCTTTCTTT. This encodes CASSITWNTEAFF.